The clone carrying this T cell receptor beta chain has at least ten counts. This entry belongs to a study of human T cells and chemical hapten exposure. The V gene's germline CDR1 is SEHNR and CDR2 FQNEAQ (reference sequence). The CDR3 is 11 residues long. V lost 5 bases and J 3 bases, leaving 5 bases between the germline ends. TCRdb re-analysed the RACE reads in MiXCR, keeping a single row per CDR3 protein. The sample has more than 80,000 distinct CDR3 sequences, 10% to 12% seen once. As to time point: patch test 3, about 24 weeks after DPC sensitization. Treatment described: therapeutic diphenylcyclopropenone sensitization with weekly scalp DPC. Unfractionated whole blood served as the source for total RNA extraction.

The chain couples TRBV7-9 to TRBJ2-7; no definite D call. The source of this sequence is a woman in her 50s with alopecia areata. Some clones in this sample may be carry-over from other donors' samples. The material was whole blood, obtained in connection with sensitization to the hapten diphenylcyclopropenone (DPC). The CDR3, as DNA: TGTGCCAGCAGCGCCCACTACGAGCAGTACTTC. It translates to CASSAHYEQYF.